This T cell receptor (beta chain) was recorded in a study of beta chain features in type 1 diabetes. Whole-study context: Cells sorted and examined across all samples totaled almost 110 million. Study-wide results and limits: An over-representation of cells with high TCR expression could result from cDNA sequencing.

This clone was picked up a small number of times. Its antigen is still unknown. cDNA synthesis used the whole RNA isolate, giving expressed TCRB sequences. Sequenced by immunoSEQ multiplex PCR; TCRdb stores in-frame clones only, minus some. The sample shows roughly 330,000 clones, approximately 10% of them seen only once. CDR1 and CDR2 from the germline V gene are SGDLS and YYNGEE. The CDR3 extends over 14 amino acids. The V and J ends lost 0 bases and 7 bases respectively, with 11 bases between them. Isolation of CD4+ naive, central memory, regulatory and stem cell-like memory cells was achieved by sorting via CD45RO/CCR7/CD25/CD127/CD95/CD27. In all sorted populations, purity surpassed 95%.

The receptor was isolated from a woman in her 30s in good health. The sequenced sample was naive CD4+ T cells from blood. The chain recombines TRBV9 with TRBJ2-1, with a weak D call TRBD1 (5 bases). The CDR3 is CASSVGWGWNEQFF. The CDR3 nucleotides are TGTGCCAGCAGCGTAGGTTGGGGCTGGAATGAGCAGTTCTTC.